Below, 7 T cell receptor beta chains from the same sample are listed, as sequenced in a study of cytomegalovirus exposure and HLA in healthy donors (dated by TCRdb to 2015 to 2018). The receptor library was made with the immunoSEQ multiplex PCR assay. A mixture of 60 forward primers for TCR Vbeta segments and 13 reverse primers for TCR Jbeta segments was used in the multiplex PCR. The table was pulled from immuneACCESS by TCRdb, which kept in-frame rearrangements only. Such tables lose some clones; where checked, under half of the loss comes from unresolved V genes, and the rest has no known cause. The table for this sample lists over 120,000 clones; about 75% of them were counted only once. The top ten hold 7% of the sample. Material for sequencing was PBMCs. The receptors derive from a man aged 25-40 years in good health and CMV-seronegative.

This clone turned up a few times. CDR3 DNA sequence: TGTGCCAGCAGCTCCCGACCTGGGACTAGCGGGGGACTTCGGGATGAGCAGTTCTTC. This encodes CASSSRPGTSGGLRDEQFF. The gene calls are TRBV9 and TRBJ2-1; 14 nucleotides match TRBD2. CDR1 is SGDLS, CDR2 YYNGEE, per germline. V trimming: 4 bases; J trimming: 8 bases; junction bases outside the gene matches: 17. The CDR3 is 19 amino acids.

CDR3 sequence reads: CASSLAGRNEQFF. The CDR3 nucleotides read TGTGCCAGCAGCTTGGCGGGGCGCAATGAGCAGTTCTTC. The J gene is TRBJ2-1, the V gene TRBV11-2, with TRBD2 as a possible D gene (6 bases). This CDR3 region has 13 residues. V lost 3 bases to trimming and J lost 6 bases, with 9 bases between them. Germline values: CDR1 SGHAT, CDR2 FQNNGV.

The rearrangement joins TRBV5-1 to TRBJ2-7; 11 bases align to TRBD2. With V trimmed by 4 bases and J by 5 bases, 5 bases remained unmatched. CDR3 length equals 14 residues. The germline CDR1 and CDR2 sequences are SGHRS and YFSETQ. CDR3 DNA: TGCGCCAGCAGCCCGACTAGCGGGACCCACGAGCAGTACTTC. This translates into CASSPTSGTHEQYF. Combining the CDR3 with reference TRBV5-1 and TRBJ2-7 gives the whole variable domain KAGVTQTPRYLIKTRGQQVTLSCSPISGHRSVSWYQQTPGQGLQFLFEYFSETQRNKGNFPGRFSGRQFSNSRSEMNVSTLELGDSALYLCASSPTSGTHEQYFGPGTRLTVT.

The J gene is TRBJ1-5, the V gene TRBV27; maybe TRBD1 (6 bases). Trimming cost V 5 bases and J 4 bases, with 15 bases left between them. Germline lookup yields CDR1 MNHEY and CDR2 SMNVEV (reference sequence). The CDR3 has 15 amino acids. The CDR3 coding sequence is TGTGCCAGCAGTAGGGGGGGAGGTAGAAATCAGCCCCAGCATTTT. As protein: CASSRGGGRNQPQHF.

This chain links TRBV7-8 with TRBJ2-5; 7 positions match TRBD1. The V and J ends lost 5 bases and 5 bases, in that order; junction bases with no gene match: 8. Germline CDR1 is SGHVS and CDR2 is FQNEAQ. CDR3 length: 14 amino acids. CDR3 DNA sequence: TGTGCCAGCAGCCCTGGACAGGTGGCCGAGACCCAGTACTTC. It encodes CASSPGQVAETQYF. Together with reference TRBV7-8 and TRBJ2-5, the CDR3 gives the full variable domain: GAGVSQSPRYKVAKRGQDVALRCDPISGHVSLFWYQQALGQGPEFLTYFQNEAQLDKSGLPSDRFFAERPEGSVSTLKIQRTQQEDSAVYLCASSPGQVAETQYFGPGTRLLVL.

The genes are TRBV5-4 and TRBJ1-1, with TRBD1 matching 7 bases. Germline V CDR1 and CDR2: SGHNT, YYREEE (reference sequence). The CDR3 covers 14 residues. With 1 base clipped from V and 10 bases from J, the junction kept 10 bases outside the gene matches. In DNA form, the CDR3 reads TGTGCCAGCAGCTTGTCTGTGGACAGGAGGGGAGCTTTCTTT. As protein: CASSLSVDRRGAFF. The full variable domain, rest sourced from reference TRBV5-4 and TRBJ1-1, is ETGVTQSPTHLIKTRGQQVTLRCSSQSGHNTVSWYQQALGQGPQFIFQYYREEENGRGNFPPRFSGLQFPNYSSELNVNALELDDSALYLCASSLSVDRRGAFFGQGTRLTVV.

The table lists this clone with a few counts. The rearrangement links TRBV7-3 to TRBJ2-1; weak D call: TRBD1 (6 bases). The V and J ends lost 5 bases and 5 bases respectively, with 10 bases between them. Germline V gene sequence: CDR1 SGHTA, CDR2 FQGTGA. The CDR3 extends over 13 amino acids. CDR3 region: CASSQGTHNEQFF. The CDR3 coding sequence is TGTGCCAGCAGCCAGGGGACCCACAATGAGCAGTTCTTC.